A single sample gave rise to the 25 T cell receptor beta chains below, sequenced in a study of shared clonotypes between healthy human individuals (dated by TCRdb to 2020 to 2022). CD8 naive samples were CD45RO-negative cells positively selected for CCR7, giving a CD45RA+CCR7+ population that excluded TemRA cells. Library preparation employed the immunoSEQ multiplex PCR assay. This is the immuneACCESS table as TCRdb keeps it, with only in-frame sequences that have V and J called. A part of the clones is gone; compared with another copy, unresolved V genes explain less than half, and the rest is unexplained. A total of around 1.9 million clones appear in this sample, roughly 91% of them only once. In total, the top ten clones hold roughly 1.8% of the sample. The sequenced sample consisted of naive CD8+ T cells from PBMCs. The cell subset or site tag for this specimen amounts to: CD45RA+CCR7+. All receptors come from a young man in good health. Some clones in this sample may be carry-over from other donors' samples.

V is TRBV4-2 and J is TRBJ2-5; D may be TRBD1 (6 bases). The CDR3 consists of 17 residues. V lost 2 bases and J 1 base, leaving 17 bases between the germline ends. Per the germline V gene, CDR1 is LGHNA and CDR2 is YNFKEQ. This chain's CDR3 is CASSQRSGTNVQETQYF. The DNA for the CDR3 is TGTGCCAGCAGCCAACGCTCCGGGACAAACGTCCAAGAGACCCAGTACTTC.

In DNA, the CDR3 is TGCAGCGTCTTAGGACAGGGGCCAGGGGGACTGTTTTTT. Its protein product is CSVLGQGPGGLFF. The chain recombines TRBV29-1 with TRBJ1-4, with 9 positions matching TRBD1. Looked up from germline, CDR1 is SQVTM and CDR2 is ANQGSEA. There are 13 residues in the CDR3. V shed 6 bases, J shed 13 bases, and the junction held 12 bases outside the gene matches. Looking up the rest from reference TRBV29-1 and TRBJ1-4 gives the full variable domain: SAVISQKPSRDICQRGTSLTIQCQVDSQVTMMFWYRQQPGQSLTLIATANQGSEATYESGFVIDKFPISRPNLTFSTLTVSNMSPEDSSIYLCSVLGQGPGGLFFGSGTQLSVL.

V and J are TRBV21-1 and TRBJ1-2; the table's TRBD1 call for D was not verified on the DNA. TRBV21-1 is deemed a pseudogene. CDR3 length: 16 residues. CDR3 sequence reads: CASSKDRAGVHYGYTF. CDR3 coding DNA: TGTGCCAGCAGCAAAGATAGGGCAGGGGTTCACTATGGCTACACCTTC.

This chain connects TRBV19 to TRBJ2-1; 9 nucleotides line up with TRBD1. Germline trimming cut 10 bases from V and 5 bases from J; bases unmatched to any gene: 9. Germline-derived CDR1 and CDR2 are LNHDA and SQIVND (reference sequence). There are 14 residues in the CDR3. CDR3 DNA: TGTGCCACCTCGGACAGGGGAATCAACAATGAGCAGTTCTTC. As protein: CATSDRGINNEQFF.

The V and J genes are TRBV4-2 and TRBJ2-1, with D perhaps TRBD2 (6 bases). Germline V CDR1 and CDR2: LGHNA, YNFKEQ. The CDR3 has 17 residues. Trimming removed 4 bases at V and 9 bases at J, with 25 bases between. CDR3 nucleotides: TGTGCCAGCAGCCTAGACGGAGGGGATTCTGAAGGCAGTGAGCAGTTCTTC. Protein product: CASSLDGGDSEGSEQFF.

This clone was counted once. The CDR3 region has the DNA TGTGCCAGCAGCCCGTCGGAGAATGAGCAGTTCTTC. Translating gives CASSPSENEQFF. This sequence joins TRBV6-1 and TRBJ2-1, with D unresolved. Germline CDR1 and CDR2: MNHNS and SASEGT. V was cut by 6 bases and J by 7 bases, with 10 bases left in between. The CDR3 loop spans 12 amino acids.

V gene TRBV7-9 combines with J gene TRBJ2-1, with TRBD2 matching 7 bases. The germline CDR1 and CDR2 sequences are SEHNR and FQNEAQ (reference sequence). V shed 11 bases, J shed 0 bases, and the junction held 16 bases outside the gene matches. There are 17 residues in the CDR3. This CDR3 is CAFLPGLAESSYNEQFF. The CDR3 bases are TGTGCCTTCCTTCCCGGGCTAGCGGAAAGCTCCTACAATGAGCAGTTCTTC.

This clone was counted a single time. The genes are TRBV9 and TRBJ2-7; TRBD1 or TRBD2 may be the D gene (6 bases each). The CDR3 loop spans 14 amino acids. V lost 3 bases, J lost 4 bases, and 14 bases lay in between. Germline V lookup: CDR1 SGDLS, CDR2 YYNGEE. The CDR3 DNA is TGTGCCAGCAGCGCCGGGGGCAGGGGTTACGAGCAGTACTTC. It is translated as CASSAGGRGYEQYF.

V usage is TRBV7-9 and J usage is TRBJ2-3; a possible D gene is TRBD1 (5 bases). This CDR3 has 14 residues. V lost 3 bases, J lost 4 bases, and 11 bases lay in between. Germline loops: CDR1 SEHNR, CDR2 FQNEAQ (reference sequence). The CDR3 bases are TGTGCCAGCAGCTTCCTCCTGGGGCCAGATACGCAGTATTTT. Translation gives CASSFLLGPDTQYF.

This chain links TRBV4-1 with TRBJ1-2; tentatively, D is TRBD1 (5 bases). Trimming shortened V by 0 bases and J by 4 bases, and 12 bases separated the two germline ends. Germline V gene sequence: CDR1 MGHRA, CDR2 YSYEKL. The CDR3 loop spans 15 amino acids. In nucleotides, the CDR3 is TGCGCCAGCAGCCAAGATGAGGGGCTGGGCTATGGCTACACCTTC. It encodes CASSQDEGLGYGYTF.

The V call is TRBV4-3, the J call TRBJ2-1, with 7 bases identical to TRBD2. Germline trimming cut 0 bases from V and 0 bases from J; bases unmatched to any gene: 2. This CDR3 is built from 16 residues. Per the germline V gene, CDR1 is LGHNA and CDR2 is YSLEER. CDR3 DNA sequence: TGCGCCAGCAGCCAAGATGGGGAGGGCTCCTACAATGAGCAGTTCTTC. Its translation: CASSQDGEGSYNEQFF.

This clone has just one count. V is TRBV19 and J is TRBJ2-3; the D gene is possibly TRBD1 (6 bases). Trimming shortened V by 3 bases and J by 4 bases, and 11 bases separated the two germline ends. The length of the CDR3 is 14 residues. The germline CDR1 and CDR2 sequences are LNHDA and SQIVND (reference sequence). CDR3: CASSIGGAPDTQYF. The CDR3 DNA is TGTGCCAGTAGTATTGGGGGCGCCCCAGATACGCAGTATTTT.

This chain links TRBV7-9 with TRBJ2-7, with D possibly matching TRBD2 (5 bases). The CDR3 covers 14 residues. The V and J ends lost 3 bases and 5 bases respectively, with 14 bases between them. The V gene's germline CDR1 is SEHNR and CDR2 FQNEAQ (reference sequence). The CDR3 is CASSLKDSPDEQYF. CDR3 DNA sequence: TGTGCCAGCAGCTTGAAGGACTCACCCGACGAGCAGTACTTC.

The chain joins TRBV19 to TRBJ2-7; 8 bases fit TRBD1. J gave up 6 bases and V 4 bases, and 5 bases lay outside the gene matches. Germline CDR1 is LNHDA and CDR2 is SQIVND (reference sequence). The CDR3 extends over 13 amino acids. CDR3 sequence reads: CASSNRGQAEQYF. The CDR3 nucleotides are TGTGCCAGTAGTAACAGGGGACAGGCCGAGCAGTACTTC.

The V and J genes are TRBV14 and TRBJ2-1; 9 bases are a match to TRBD2. The germline CDR1 and CDR2 sequences are SGHDN and FVKESK. J lost 1 base, V lost 6 bases, and 13 bases had no gene match. The CDR3 loop spans 18 amino acids. DNA for the CDR3: TGTGCCAGCAGTCAATCGATTCTAGCGGGGCTATCCTACAATGAGCAGTTCTTC. Its translation is CASSQSILAGLSYNEQFF.

The CDR3 DNA follows: TGTGCCAGCAGCTTAGGGTCGGGGGTTGCCCTGGACACTGAAGCTTTCTTT. Translation gives CASSLGSGVALDTEAFF. The chain is built from TRBV7-9 and TRBJ1-1, with D possibly TRBD1 on 5 matching bases. This CDR3 spans 17 amino acids. The V and J ends lost 1 base and 3 bases respectively, with 18 bases between them. Germline values: CDR1 SEHNR, CDR2 FQNEAQ (reference sequence).

The chain joins TRBV29-1 to TRBJ1-1, with a possible D match to TRBD1 (5 bases). The germline V gene encodes CDR1 SQVTM and CDR2 ANQGSEA. The CDR3 loop spans 12 amino acids. With 1 base removed from V and 11 bases from J, the gap between germline ends came to 14 bases. The CDR3 coding sequence is TGCAGCGTTGAAGGGTCGCCAGGGAGGGCTTTCTTT. It specifies CSVEGSPGRAFF.

This rearrangement joins TRBV4-1 to TRBJ2-1; unclear D gene. The V end lost 4 bases, the J end lost 12 bases, and 16 bases lay between the germline ends. Germline lookup yields CDR1 MGHRA and CDR2 YSYEKL. The CDR3 spans 13 residues. The CDR3 nucleotides read TGCGCCAGCAGCCCTATTCTAGACGATGGGCAGTTCTTC. Translated: CASSPILDDGQFF.

This chain joins TRBV9 and TRBJ2-5; 11 bases align to TRBD1. CDR1 is SGDLS, CDR2 YYNGEE, per germline. This CDR3 has 14 residues. After removal of 3 bases from V and 5 bases from J, the junction contained 3 bases not matched to a gene. The CDR3 coding sequence is TGTGCCAGCAGCGGGGGACAGGGGGAGGAGACCCAGTACTTC. Translation gives CASSGGQGEETQYF.

The chain recombines TRBV27 with TRBJ2-1, with TRBD2 matching over 11 bases. V shed 2 bases and J 4 bases; nucleotides not matched to a gene: 7. Germline CDR1 and CDR2: MNHEY and SMNVEV (reference sequence). The CDR3 is 17 residues long. The CDR3 nucleotides are TGTGCCAGCAGTTTACCTTCACTAGCGGGAGCTTACAATGAGCAGTTCTTC. It specifies CASSLPSLAGAYNEQFF.

For this clone: The sample has other DNA sequences that encode this CDR3 too. The rearrangement joins TRBV28 to TRBJ1-1; perhaps TRBD1 as D (5 bases). CDR1 and CDR2 from the germline V gene are MDHEN and SYDVKM. V lost 2 bases, J lost 3 bases, and 10 bases lay in between. The CDR3 is 14 residues long. The DNA of the CDR3 is TGTGCCAGCAGTTTACGGGGCGCGGACACTGAAGCTTTCTTT. This codes for CASSLRGADTEAFF. Drawing the rest from reference TRBV28 and TRBJ1-1, the complete variable domain is DVKVTQSSRYLVKRTGEKVFLECVQDMDHENMFWYRQDPGLGLRLIYFSYDVKMKEKGDIPEGYSVSREKKERFSLILESASTNQTSMYLCASSLRGADTEAFFGQGTRLTVV.

This clone was seen just once. This rearrangement joins TRBV2 to TRBJ1-2; 9 nucleotides agree with TRBD1. Germline values: CDR1 SNHLY, CDR2 FYNNEI. This CDR3 region has 14 residues. Trimming took 7 bases from V and 14 from J; bases not matched to a gene: 17. CDR3 bases: TGTGCCAGCAATCGACGGGGACAGGGTGGGGGAGCGACCTTC. Translating it yields CASNRRGQGGGATF.

The genes are TRBV19 and TRBJ2-1; possibly TRBD2 for D (6 bases). Germline values: CDR1 LNHDA, CDR2 SQIVND (reference sequence). V dropped 9 bases and J dropped 8 bases, with 11 bases sitting between them. The CDR3 totals 11 residues. The CDR3 spells CASSGGYEQFF. The CDR3 DNA follows: TGTGCCAGCTCCGGAGGGTATGAGCAGTTCTTC.

This clone is a singleton in its sample. The chain carries TRBV27 and TRBJ1-2; D gene ambiguous. Trimming removed 5 bases at V and 0 bases at J, with 13 bases between. Germline lookup yields CDR1 MNHEY and CDR2 SMNVEV (reference sequence). This CDR3 has 15 residues. For the CDR3, the DNA is TGTGCCAGCAGTAGATGGGGTACCGCTAACTATGGCTACACCTTC. Translated: CASSRWGTANYGYTF.

CDR3 amino acids: CASSFTGGDGYTF. In DNA form, the CDR3 reads TGTGCCAGCAGCTTTACAGGGGGCGATGGCTACACCTTC. The chain joins TRBV11-1 to TRBJ1-2, with TRBD1 matching 9 bases. The CDR3 is 13 amino acids. V lost 3 bases, J lost 6 bases, and 2 bases stayed unmatched. CDR1 and CDR2 from the germline V gene are SGHAT and FQDESV (reference sequence).